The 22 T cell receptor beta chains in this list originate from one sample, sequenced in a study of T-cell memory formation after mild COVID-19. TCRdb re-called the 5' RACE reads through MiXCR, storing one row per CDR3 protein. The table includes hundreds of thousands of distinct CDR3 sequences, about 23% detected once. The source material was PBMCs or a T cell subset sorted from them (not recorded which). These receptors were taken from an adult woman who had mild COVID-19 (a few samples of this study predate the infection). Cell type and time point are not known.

The CDR3 DNA sequence: TGCAGTGCTAGACAGGGGGCAACAGATACGCAGTATTTT. It yields the protein CSARQGATDTQYF. The chain combines TRBV20-1 with TRBJ2-3; 8 positions match TRBD1. Germline V gives CDR1 DFQATT, CDR2 SNEGSKA (reference sequence). The CDR3 spans 13 residues. Unmatched junction bases numbered 1, after V lost 2 bases and J lost 3 bases.

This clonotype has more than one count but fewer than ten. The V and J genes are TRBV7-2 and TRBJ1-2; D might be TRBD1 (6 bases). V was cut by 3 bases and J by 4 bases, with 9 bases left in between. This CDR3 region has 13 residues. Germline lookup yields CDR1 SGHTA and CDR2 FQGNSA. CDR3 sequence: CASSFTGTYGYTF. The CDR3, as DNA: TGTGCCAGCAGCTTTACAGGGACCTATGGCTACACCTTC.

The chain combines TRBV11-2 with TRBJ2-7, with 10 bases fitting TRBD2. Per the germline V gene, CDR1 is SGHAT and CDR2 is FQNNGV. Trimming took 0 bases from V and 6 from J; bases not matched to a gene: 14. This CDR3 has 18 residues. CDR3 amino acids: CASSLDRGGQRGGLEQYF. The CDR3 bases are TGTGCCAGCAGCTTAGATCGAGGCGGCCAGCGGGGGGGACTCGAGCAGTACTTC. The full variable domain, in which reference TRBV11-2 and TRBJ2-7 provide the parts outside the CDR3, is EAGVAQSPRYKIIEKRQSVAFWCNPISGHATLYWYQQILGQGPKLLIQFQNNGVVDDSQLPKDRFSAERLKGVDSTLKIQPAKLEDSAVYLCASSLDRGGQRGGLEQYFGPGTRLTVT.

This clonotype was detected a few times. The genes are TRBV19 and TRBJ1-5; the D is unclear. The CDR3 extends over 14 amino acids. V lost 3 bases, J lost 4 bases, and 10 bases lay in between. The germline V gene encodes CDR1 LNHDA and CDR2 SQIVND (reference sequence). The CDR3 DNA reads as TGTGCCAGTAGTATTGGAGGCCGGAATCAGCCCCAGCATTTT. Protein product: CASSIGGRNQPQHF.

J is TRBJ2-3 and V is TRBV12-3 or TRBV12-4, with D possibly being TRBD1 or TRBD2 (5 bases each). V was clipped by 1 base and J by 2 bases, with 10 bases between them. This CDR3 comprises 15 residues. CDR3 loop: CASSLGGGLTDTQYF. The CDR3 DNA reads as TGTGCCAGCAGTTTAGGGGGCGGACTCACAGATACGCAGTATTTT.

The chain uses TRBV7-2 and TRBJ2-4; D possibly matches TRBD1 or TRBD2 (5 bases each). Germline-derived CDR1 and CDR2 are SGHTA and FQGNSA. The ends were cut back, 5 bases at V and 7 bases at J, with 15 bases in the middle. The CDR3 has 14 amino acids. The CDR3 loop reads CASSPGKWGNIQYF. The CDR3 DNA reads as TGTGCCAGCAGCCCGGGGAAGTGGGGGAACATTCAGTACTTC.

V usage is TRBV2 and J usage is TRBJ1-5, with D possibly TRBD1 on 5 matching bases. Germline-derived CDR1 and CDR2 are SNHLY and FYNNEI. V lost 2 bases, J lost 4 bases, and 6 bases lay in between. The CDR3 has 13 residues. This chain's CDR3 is CASSEYRNQPQHF. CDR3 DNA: TGTGCCAGCAGTGAATACAGGAATCAGCCCCAGCATTTT.

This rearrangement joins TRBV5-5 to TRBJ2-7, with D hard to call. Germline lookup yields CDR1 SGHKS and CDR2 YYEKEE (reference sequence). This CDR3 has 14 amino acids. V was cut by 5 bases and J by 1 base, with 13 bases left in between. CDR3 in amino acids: CASSIEQTSYEQYF. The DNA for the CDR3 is TGTGCCAGCAGTATCGAACAGACATCCTACGAGCAGTACTTC.

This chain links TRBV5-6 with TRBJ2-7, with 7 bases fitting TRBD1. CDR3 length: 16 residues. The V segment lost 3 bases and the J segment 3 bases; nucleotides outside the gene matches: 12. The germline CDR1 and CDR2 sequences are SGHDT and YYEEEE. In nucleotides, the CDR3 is TGTGCCAGCAGCTCCCGGGACAGAGGAACTGTCTACGAGCAGTACTTC. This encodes CASSSRDRGTVYEQYF.

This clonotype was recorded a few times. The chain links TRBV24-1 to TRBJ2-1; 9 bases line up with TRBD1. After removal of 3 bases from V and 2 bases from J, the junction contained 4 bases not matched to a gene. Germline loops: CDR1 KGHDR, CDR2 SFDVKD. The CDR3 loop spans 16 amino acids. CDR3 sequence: CATSDIRTGAYNEQFF. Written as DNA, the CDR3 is TGTGCCACCAGTGATATTAGGACAGGGGCCTACAATGAGCAGTTCTTC.

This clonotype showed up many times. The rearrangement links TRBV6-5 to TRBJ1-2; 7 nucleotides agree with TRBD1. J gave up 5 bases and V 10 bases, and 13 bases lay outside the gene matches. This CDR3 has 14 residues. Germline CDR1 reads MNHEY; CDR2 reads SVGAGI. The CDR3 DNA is TGTGCCACTCAGAAGACAGGGCGGAATTATGGCTACACCTTC. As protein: CATQKTGRNYGYTF.

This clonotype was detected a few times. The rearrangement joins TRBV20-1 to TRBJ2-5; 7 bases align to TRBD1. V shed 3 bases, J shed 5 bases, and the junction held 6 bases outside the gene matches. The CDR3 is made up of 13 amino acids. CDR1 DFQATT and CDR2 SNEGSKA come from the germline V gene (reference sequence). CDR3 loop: CSARDRSGETQYF. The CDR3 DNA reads TGCAGTGCTAGGGACAGGTCCGGGGAGACCCAGTACTTC.

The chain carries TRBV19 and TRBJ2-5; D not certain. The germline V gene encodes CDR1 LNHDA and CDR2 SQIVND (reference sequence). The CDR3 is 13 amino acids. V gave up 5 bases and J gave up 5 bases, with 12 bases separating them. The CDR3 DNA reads TGTGCCAGTAGTGTTCAGGAATGGGAGACCCAGTACTTC. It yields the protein CASSVQEWETQYF.

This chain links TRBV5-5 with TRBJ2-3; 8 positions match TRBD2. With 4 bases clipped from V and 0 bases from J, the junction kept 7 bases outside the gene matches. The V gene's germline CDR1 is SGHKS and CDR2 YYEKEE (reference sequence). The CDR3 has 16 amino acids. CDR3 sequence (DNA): TGTGCCAGCAGCCCCGAGGCTAGCGGGAGCACAGATACGCAGTATTTT. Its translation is CASSPEASGSTDTQYF.

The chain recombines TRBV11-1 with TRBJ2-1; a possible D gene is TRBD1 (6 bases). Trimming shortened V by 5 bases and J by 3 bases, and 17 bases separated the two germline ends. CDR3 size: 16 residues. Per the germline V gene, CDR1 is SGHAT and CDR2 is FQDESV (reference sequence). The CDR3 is CASSHGLLGGYNEQFF. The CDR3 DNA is TGTGCCAGCAGCCACGGGCTCCTAGGGGGCTACAATGAGCAGTTCTTC.

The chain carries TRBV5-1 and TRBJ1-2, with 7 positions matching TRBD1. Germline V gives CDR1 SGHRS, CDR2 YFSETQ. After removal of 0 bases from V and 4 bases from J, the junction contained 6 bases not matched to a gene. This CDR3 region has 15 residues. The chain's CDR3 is CASSLEEGGVYGYTF. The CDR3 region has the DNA TGCGCCAGCAGCTTGGAGGAAGGGGGCGTCTATGGCTACACCTTC.

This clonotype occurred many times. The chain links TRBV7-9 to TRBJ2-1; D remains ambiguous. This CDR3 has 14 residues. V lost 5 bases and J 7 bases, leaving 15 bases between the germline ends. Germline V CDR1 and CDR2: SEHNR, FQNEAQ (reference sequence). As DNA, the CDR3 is TGTGCCAGCAGCCTCCTCGGAACAGCGAATGAGCAGTTCTTC. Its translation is CASSLLGTANEQFF. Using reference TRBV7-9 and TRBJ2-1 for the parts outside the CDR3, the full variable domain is DTGVSQNPRHKITKRGQNVTFRCDPISEHNRLYWYRQTLGQGPEFLTYFQNEAQLEKSRLLSDRFSAERPKGSFSTLEIQRTEQGDSAMYLCASSLLGTANEQFFGPGTRLTVL.

As DNA, the CDR3 is TGCAGTGCTGGGACAGGGCCGAACACTGAAGCTTTCTTT. It translates to CSAGTGPNTEAFF. The chain employs TRBV20-1 and TRBJ1-1; 9 bases are a match to TRBD1. The CDR3 runs 13 residues. Per the germline V gene, CDR1 is DFQATT and CDR2 is SNEGSKA (reference sequence). J was trimmed by 1 base and V by 5 bases; bases with no gene match: 2.

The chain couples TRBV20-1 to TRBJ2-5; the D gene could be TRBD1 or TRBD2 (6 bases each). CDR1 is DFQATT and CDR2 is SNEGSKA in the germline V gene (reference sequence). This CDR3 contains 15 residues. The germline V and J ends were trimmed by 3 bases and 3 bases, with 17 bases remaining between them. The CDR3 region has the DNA TGCAGTGCTAGTCCCCGGGGGCCGCGAGAAGAGACCCAGTACTTC. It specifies CSASPRGPREETQYF.

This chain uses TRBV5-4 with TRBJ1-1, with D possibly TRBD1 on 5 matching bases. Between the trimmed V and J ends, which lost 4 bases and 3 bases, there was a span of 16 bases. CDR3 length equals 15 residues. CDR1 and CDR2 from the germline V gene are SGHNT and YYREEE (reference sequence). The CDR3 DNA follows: TGTGCCAGCAGCCTCGGGACCAGAGGGGACACTGAAGCTTTCTTT. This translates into CASSLGTRGDTEAFF.

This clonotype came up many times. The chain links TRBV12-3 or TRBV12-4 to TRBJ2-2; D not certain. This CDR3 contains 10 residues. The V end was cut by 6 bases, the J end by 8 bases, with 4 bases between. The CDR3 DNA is TGTGCCAGCAGGGCGGGGGAGCTGTTTTTT. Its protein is CASRAGELFF.

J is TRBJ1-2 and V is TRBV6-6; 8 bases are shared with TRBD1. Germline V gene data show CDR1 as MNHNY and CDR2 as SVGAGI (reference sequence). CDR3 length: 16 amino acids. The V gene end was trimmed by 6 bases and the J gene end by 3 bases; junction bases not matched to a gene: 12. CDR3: CASSPGQGRADYGYTF. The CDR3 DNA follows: TGTGCCAGCAGCCCCGGACAGGGACGGGCTGACTATGGCTACACCTTC.